A selection of T cell receptor beta chains follows, all from one sample in a study of cytotoxic CD8 clonotypes in ibrutinib-treated CLL. Sequenced by immunoSEQ multiplex PCR; TCRdb stores in-frame clones only, minus some. The sample carries 11,000 to 15,000 clones, almost 65% recorded once. Specimen: PBMCs, collected before ibrutinib treatment. The receptor set was obtained from a human donor with chronic lymphocytic leukemia. The CDR3 runs from the conserved cysteine through the conserved F or W. Fields, in order: D gene, J gene, CDR3 length, V gene, clone size, CDR3 DNA, CDR3 protein. D genes are given only for firm matches. Clone size is stated in some rows and not others, as once, few, many or a class when expanded.

>TRBD1|TRBJ1-4|15|TRBV5-1|NA
TGCGCCAGCAGCTGGTTTCCAGGGGGAGATGAAAAACTGTTTTTT
CASSWFPGGDEKLFF
>NA|TRBJ1-6|13|TRBV9|NA
TGTGCCAGCAGCGCAGCAGGGGATTCACCCCTCCACTTT
CASSAAGDSPLHF
>NA|TRBJ1-2|13|TRBV5-4|NA
TGTGCCAGCAGCACCAGGGTATCTGATGGCTACACCTTC
CASSTRVSDGYTF
>NA|TRBJ2-1|12|TRBV7-6|NA
TGTGCCAGCAGCCCGGACGATTCTCAGCAGTTCTTC
CASSPDDSQQFF
>TRBD1|TRBJ1-4|15|TRBV5-4|NA
TGTGCCAGCAGCTCCGACAGGGGGGGGAATGAAAAACTGTTTTTT
CASSSDRGGNEKLFF
>TRBD1|TRBJ1-5|17|TRBV10-1|NA
TGCGCCAGCAGTTCCGGACAGGGAGAGTGGGGAAATCAGCCCCAGCATTTT
CASSSGQGEWGNQPQHF
>TRBD2|TRBJ2-1|15|TRBV18|NA
TGTGCCAGCTCACCCGGACTAGCGGGAAACAATGAGCAGTTCTTC
CASSPGLAGNNEQFF
>TRBD1|TRBJ2-7|15|TRBV6-5|NA
TGTGCCAGCAATCGAATCCCTGACAGGGGGGGCGAGCAGTACTTC
CASNRIPDRGGEQYF
>TRBD2|TRBJ2-1|16|TRBV4-1|NA
TGCGCCAGCAGCCAATTTCTAGCGGGGGGTTACAATGAGCAGTTCTTC
CASSQFLAGGYNEQFF
>NA|TRBJ1-6|13|TRBV27|NA
TGTGCCTCACAGGGTTATGGTAATTCACCCCTCCACTTT
CASQGYGNSPLHF
>NA|TRBJ1-4|16|TRBV4-1|NA
TGCGCCAGCAGCCAGGAACTTCAGTCAACTAATGAAAAACTGTTTTTT
CASSQELQSTNEKLFF
>NA|TRBJ2-7|16|TRBV19|NA
TGTGCCAGTAGTATAAGCGCAGGGGTCGTTACCTACGAGCAGTACTTC
CASSISAGVVTYEQYF
>TRBD2|TRBJ2-5|16|TRBV5-5|NA
TGTGCCAGCAGCTTCAGGCTAGCGGGGAGCCAAGAGACCCAGTACTTC
CASSFRLAGSQETQYF
>TRBD1|TRBJ1-1|16|TRBV7-9|NA
TGTGCCAGCAGCTTAGGACAGGGCGATATGAACACTGAAGCTTTCTTT
CASSLGQGDMNTEAFF
>NA|TRBJ1-2|13|TRBV9|once
TGTGCCAGCAGCCCACAGACGGACTATGGCTACACCTTC
CASSPQTDYGYTF
>TRBD1|TRBJ1-2|12|TRBV29-1|NA
TGCAGCGTCCCACAGGGGGCGTTTGGCTACACCTTC
CSVPQGAFGYTF
>NA|TRBJ1-3|17|TRBV29-1|few
TGCAGCGTTGCGGGGTCACAGACTCAGAGCTCTGGAAACACCATATATTTT
CSVAGSQTQSSGNTIYF
>NA|TRBJ2-1|12|TRBV18|NA
TGTGCCAGCTCACCACCAGGGACTGAGCAGTTCTTC
CASSPPGTEQFF
>TRBD1|TRBJ1-1|14|TRBV5-1|few
TGCGCCAGCAGCTCGGGACAGACGAACACTGAAGCTTTCTTT
CASSSGQTNTEAFF
>NA|TRBJ2-7|14|TRBV5-6|NA
TGTGCCAGCAGCTCGGAGCTTATCTTCAGCGAGCAGTACTTC
CASSSELIFSEQYF
>NA|TRBJ1-4|14|TRBV5-4|NA
TGTGCCAGCAGCTTGGAGGGCAGAAATGAAAAACTGTTTTTT
CASSLEGRNEKLFF
>NA|TRBJ2-6|13|TRBV2|many
TGTGCCAGCAGTGAATCTGGGGCCAACGTCCTGACTTTC
CASSESGANVLTF
>TRBD2|TRBJ2-5|15|TRBV11-2|once
TGTGCCAGCAGCTCTATAGCGGGGCCCCTTGAGACCCAGTACTTC
CASSSIAGPLETQYF
>NA|TRBJ1-1|13|TRBV19|NA
TGTGCCAGTAGTATGGGCAGGAACACTGAAGCTTTCTTT
CASSMGRNTEAFF
>NA|TRBJ2-1|12|TRBV29-1|NA
TGCAGCGTTGAAGTGGGCGGCAACGAGCAGTTCTTC
CSVEVGGNEQFF
>TRBD1|TRBJ1-2|15|TRBV11-2|NA
TGTGCCAGCAGCGCTAAGAGGACAGGAAAAAATGGCTACACCTTC
CASSAKRTGKNGYTF
>NA|TRBJ1-4|12|TRBV30|large
TGTGCCTGGGGTAGGGACGGTGAAAAACTGTTTTTT
CAWGRDGEKLFF
>TRBD2|TRBJ2-5|16|TRBV9|NA
TGTGCCAGCAGCGGCAGACTAGCGGGAACTCAAGAGACCCAGTACTTC
CASSGRLAGTQETQYF
>NA|TRBJ1-1|12|TRBV7-9|NA
TGTGCCGGCATAGGGGGGAACACTGAAGCTTTCTTT
CAGIGGNTEAFF
>NA|TRBJ2-7|14|TRBV11-2|NA
TGTGCCAGCAGCTTACTACCCAGGGCCCACGAGCAGTACTTC
CASSLLPRAHEQYF
>TRBD1|TRBJ2-2|13|TRBV6-1|NA
TGTGCCAGCTTAAGGCAGGGGGCCGGGGAGCTGTTTTTT
CASLRQGAGELFF
>NA|TRBJ2-1|13|TRBV6-5|NA
TGTGCCAGCAGTTACGTCATAGGTGCCGAGCAGTTCTTC
CASSYVIGAEQFF
>NA|TRBJ2-7|15|TRBV10-1|NA
TGCGCCAGCAGGGGGGTTACCCGACAGTCCTACGAGCAGTACTTC
CASRGVTRQSYEQYF
>NA|TRBJ1-4|12|TRBV10-3|NA
TGTGCCATCAGCGACGAGGAGGAAAAACTGTTTTTT
CAISDEEEKLFF
>NA|TRBJ2-3|16|TRBV7-8|NA
TGTGCCAGCAGCTTCACCAAGACTCGTAGCACAGATACGCAGTATTTT
CASSFTKTRSTDTQYF
>TRBD1|TRBJ1-5|15|TRBV2|medium-sized
TGTGCCAGCAGTGACCGGGACAGCTTCAATCAGCCCCAGCATTTT
CASSDRDSFNQPQHF
>NA|TRBJ2-2|15|TRBV15|few
TGTGCCACCAGCACGGCAGGTCCGAACACCGGGGAGCTGTTTTTT
CATSTAGPNTGELFF
>TRBD1|TRBJ1-3|15|TRBV9|once
TGTGCCAGCAGCGTTTCGACAGGGACCGGAAACACCATATATTTT
CASSVSTGTGNTIYF
>NA|TRBJ2-5|12|TRBV18|NA
TGTGCCAGCTCACAGGGAAGAGAGACCCAGTACTTC
CASSQGRETQYF
>NA|TRBJ2-1|15|TRBV11-3|NA
TGTGCCAGCAGCTTAGGGGGGGGCCCCTACAATGAGCAGTTCTTC
CASSLGGGPYNEQFF
>TRBD2|TRBJ2-1|16|TRBV11-2|NA
TGTGCCAGCAGCCCTTCTAGCGGGGCTTCCTACAATGAGCAGTTCTTC
CASSPSSGASYNEQFF
>TRBD1|TRBJ1-1|15|TRBV29-1|once
TGCAGCGCCCGACTGGGAGGGACAGGGAACACTGAAGCTTTCTTT
CSARLGGTGNTEAFF
>NA|TRBJ1-2|12|TRBV2|NA
TGTGCCAGCAGGGAGGCCCTTTATGGCTACACCTTC
CASREALYGYTF
>NA|TRBJ2-3|13|TRBV9|NA
TGTGCCAGCAGCGTAGTTGAAACAGATACGCAGTATTTT
CASSVVETDTQYF
>NA|TRBJ1-2|14|TRBV5-4|NA
TGTGCCAGCACCGAAGGACCTACCGTGAATGGCTACACCTTC
CASTEGPTVNGYTF
>NA|TRBJ1-1|14|TRBV27|NA
TGTGCCAGCAGTCTAGGGCGGGGCGGCTTAGAAGCTTTCTTT
CASSLGRGGLEAFF
>NA|TRBJ1-5|14|TRBV7-9|few
TGTGCCAGCATGGCACAGGGCAGCAATCAGCCCCAGCATTTT
CASMAQGSNQPQHF
>NA|TRBJ2-7|14|TRBV10-1|NA
TGCGCCAGCAGTGAGGGGGGGTTCCCCTACGAGCAGTACTTC
CASSEGGFPYEQYF
>NA|TRBJ1-5|13|TRBV9|NA
TGTGCCAGCAGCGGTGAGGGCAATCAGCCCCAGCATTTT
CASSGEGNQPQHF
>TRBD2|TRBJ2-1|15|TRBV9|NA
TGTGCCAGCAGCGTAGTTGCGGGGGGGCTCAATGAGCAGTTCTTC
CASSVVAGGLNEQFF
>TRBD1|TRBJ2-2|15|TRBV2|NA
TGTGCCAGCAGTGACCGGGACAGGGGGGCCGGGGAGCTGTTTTTT
CASSDRDRGAGELFF
>NA|TRBJ1-2|12|TRBV2|NA
TGTGCCAGCCTAGGGGGAGCTGAGGGCTACACCTTC
CASLGGAEGYTF
>NA|TRBJ1-5|14|TRBV10-1|few
TGCGCCAGCAGTGCTGGAGCGGTTAATCAGCCCCAGCATTTT
CASSAGAVNQPQHF